This T cell receptor beta chain was identified during a study of identical twins. Study-wide points: The models systematically underestimated how much out-of-frame TCR alpha was shared in monozygotic twins. A lower insertion count was a feature of abundant cord blood beta clonotypes, with no such feature in memory repertoires.

This clonotype was recorded many times. Its specificity is not known. Its ends do not fully match the called genes, so a read error is possible. TCRdb reanalysed the 5' RACE reads using MiXCR and keeps one entry per CDR3 protein. The table shows some 500,000 distinct CDR3 sequences, with 9% to 10% occurring only once. The sample was also linked to a second study, of yellow fever vaccine responses in identical twins.

The sequenced sample consisted of PBMCs. The receptor was derived from a woman in her late teens or twenties in good health.

The DNA of the CDR3 is TGTGCCAGCAGCTTAGGACAAGGCAATCAGCCCCAGCATTTT. Its protein product is CASSLGQGNQPQHF. The chain links TRBV12-3 or TRBV12-4 to TRBJ1-5; a possible D gene is TRBD1 (5 bases). CDR3 size: 14 residues.